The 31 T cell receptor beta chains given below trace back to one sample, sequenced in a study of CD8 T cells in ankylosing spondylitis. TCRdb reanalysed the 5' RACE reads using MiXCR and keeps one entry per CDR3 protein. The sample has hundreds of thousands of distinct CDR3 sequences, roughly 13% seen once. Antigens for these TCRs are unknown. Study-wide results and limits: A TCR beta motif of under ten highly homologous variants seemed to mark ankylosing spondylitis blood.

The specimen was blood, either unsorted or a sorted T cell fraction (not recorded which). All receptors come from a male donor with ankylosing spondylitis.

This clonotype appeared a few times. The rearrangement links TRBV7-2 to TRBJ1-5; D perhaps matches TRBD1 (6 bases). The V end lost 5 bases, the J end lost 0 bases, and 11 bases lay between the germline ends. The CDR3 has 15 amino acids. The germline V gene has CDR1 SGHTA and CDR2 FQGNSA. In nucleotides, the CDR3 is TGTGCCAGCAGCCGGAGGGGGGCTAGCAATCAGCCCCAGCATTTT. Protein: CASSRRGASNQPQHF.

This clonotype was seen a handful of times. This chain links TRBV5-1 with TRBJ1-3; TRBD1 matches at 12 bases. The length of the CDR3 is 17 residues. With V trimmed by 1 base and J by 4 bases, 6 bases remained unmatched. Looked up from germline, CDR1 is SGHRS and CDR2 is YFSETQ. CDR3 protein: CASSLSGTGGEGNTIYF. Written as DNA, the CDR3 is TGCGCCAGCAGCTTGTCCGGGACAGGGGGCGAGGGAAACACCATATATTTT.

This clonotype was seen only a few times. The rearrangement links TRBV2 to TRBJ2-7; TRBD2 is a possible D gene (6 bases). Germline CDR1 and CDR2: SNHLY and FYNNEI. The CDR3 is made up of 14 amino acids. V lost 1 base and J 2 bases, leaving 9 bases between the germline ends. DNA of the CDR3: TGTGCCAGCAGTGAAGTTGGAGGGACCTACGAGCAGTACTTC. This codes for CASSEVGGTYEQYF. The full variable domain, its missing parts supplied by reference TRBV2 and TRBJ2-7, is EPEVTQTPSHQVTQMGQEVILRCVPISNHLYFYWYRQILGQKVEFLVSFYNNEISEKSEIFDDQFSVERPDGSNFTLKIRSTKLEDSAMYFCASSEVGGTYEQYFGPGTRLTVT.

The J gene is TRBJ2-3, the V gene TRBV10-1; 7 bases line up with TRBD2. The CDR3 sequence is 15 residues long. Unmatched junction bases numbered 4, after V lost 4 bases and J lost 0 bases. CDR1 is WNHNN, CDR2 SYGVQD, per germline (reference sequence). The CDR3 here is CASSATSTSTDTQYF. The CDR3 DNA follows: TGCGCCAGCAGTGCGACTAGCACGAGCACAGATACGCAGTATTTT.

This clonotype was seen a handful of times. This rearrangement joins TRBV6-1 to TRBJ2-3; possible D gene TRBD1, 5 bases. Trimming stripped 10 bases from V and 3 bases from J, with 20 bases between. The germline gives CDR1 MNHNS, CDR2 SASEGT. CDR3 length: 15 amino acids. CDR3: CATSRGRAQTDTQYF. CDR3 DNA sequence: TGTGCCACCTCACGTGGCAGGGCCCAAACAGATACGCAGTATTTT.

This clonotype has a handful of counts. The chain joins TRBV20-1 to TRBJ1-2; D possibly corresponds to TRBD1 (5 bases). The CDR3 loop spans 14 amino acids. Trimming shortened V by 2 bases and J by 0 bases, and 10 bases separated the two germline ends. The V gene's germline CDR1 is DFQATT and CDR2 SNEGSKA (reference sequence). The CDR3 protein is CSARFGGSNYGYTF. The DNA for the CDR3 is TGCAGTGCTAGATTCGGGGGATCTAACTATGGCTACACCTTC.

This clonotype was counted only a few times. CDR3 protein: CASSEGTHDYGYTF. The CDR3 nucleotides read TGTGCCAGCAGCGAAGGGACTCACGACTATGGCTACACCTTC. The genes are TRBV9 and TRBJ1-2; D possibly corresponds to TRBD1 (5 bases). Trimming left V 3 bases short and J 3 bases short, with 12 bases between. The CDR3 is 14 amino acids. Germline V gene data show CDR1 as SGDLS and CDR2 as YYNGEE.

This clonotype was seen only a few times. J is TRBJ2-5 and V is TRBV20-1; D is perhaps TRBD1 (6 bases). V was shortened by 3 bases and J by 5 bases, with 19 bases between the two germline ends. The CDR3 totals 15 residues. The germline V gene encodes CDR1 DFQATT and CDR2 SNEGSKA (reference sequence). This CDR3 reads CSASPDSYLMETQYF. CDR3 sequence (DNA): TGCAGTGCTAGTCCGGACAGCTACCTAATGGAGACCCAGTACTTC.

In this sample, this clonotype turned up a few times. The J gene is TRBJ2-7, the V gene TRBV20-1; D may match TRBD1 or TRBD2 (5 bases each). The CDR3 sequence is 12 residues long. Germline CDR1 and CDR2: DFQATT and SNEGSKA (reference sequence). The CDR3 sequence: CGSPGPAREQYF. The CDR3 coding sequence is TGCGGTTCCCCGGGACCGGCTCGGGAGCAGTACTTC.

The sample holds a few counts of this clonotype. The CDR3 is CASSPLTGLMGSPLHF. In DNA, the CDR3 is TGTGCCAGCAGCCCATTGACCGGCCTCATGGGGTCACCCCTCCACTTT. The gene calls are TRBV3-1 and TRBJ1-6; unclear D gene. CDR1 is LGHDT and CDR2 is YNNKEL in the germline V gene (reference sequence). This CDR3 region has 16 residues. V shed 4 bases and J shed 10 bases, with 20 bases lying between them.

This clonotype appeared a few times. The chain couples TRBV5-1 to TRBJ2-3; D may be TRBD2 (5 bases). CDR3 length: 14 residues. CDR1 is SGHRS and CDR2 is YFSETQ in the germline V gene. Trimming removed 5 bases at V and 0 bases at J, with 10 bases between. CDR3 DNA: TGCGCCAGCAGTGGCGGGCCCAGCACAGATACGCAGTATTTT. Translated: CASSGGPSTDTQYF. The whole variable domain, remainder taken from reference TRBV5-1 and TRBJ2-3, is KAGVTQTPRYLIKTRGQQVTLSCSPISGHRSVSWYQQTPGQGLQFLFEYFSETQRNKGNFPGRFSGRQFSNSRSEMNVSTLELGDSALYLCASSGGPSTDTQYFGPGTRLTVL.

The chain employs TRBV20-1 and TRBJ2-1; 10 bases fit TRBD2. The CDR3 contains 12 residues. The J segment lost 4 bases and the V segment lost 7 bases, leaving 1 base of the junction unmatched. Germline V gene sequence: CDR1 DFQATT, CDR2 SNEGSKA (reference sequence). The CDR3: CSGTSGYNEQFF. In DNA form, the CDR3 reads TGCAGTGGGACTAGCGGTTACAATGAGCAGTTCTTC.

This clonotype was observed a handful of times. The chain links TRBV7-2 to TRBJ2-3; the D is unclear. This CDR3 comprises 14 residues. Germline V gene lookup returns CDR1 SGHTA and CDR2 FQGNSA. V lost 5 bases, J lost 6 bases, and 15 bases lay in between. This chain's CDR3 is CASSLLGVGDTQYF. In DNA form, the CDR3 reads TGTGCCAGCAGCCTACTTGGGGTGGGGGATACGCAGTATTTT.

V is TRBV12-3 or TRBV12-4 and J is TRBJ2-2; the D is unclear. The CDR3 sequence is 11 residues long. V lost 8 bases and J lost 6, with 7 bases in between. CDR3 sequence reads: CASVWAGELFF. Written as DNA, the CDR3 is TGTGCCAGCGTGTGGGCCGGGGAGCTGTTTTTT.

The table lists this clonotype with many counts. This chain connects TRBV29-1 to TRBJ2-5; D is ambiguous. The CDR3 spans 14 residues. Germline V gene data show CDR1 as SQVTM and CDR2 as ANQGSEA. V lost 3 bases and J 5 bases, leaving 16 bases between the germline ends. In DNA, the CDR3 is TGCAGCGTTGACTCGGTGCTGGATTTGGAGACCCAGTACTTC. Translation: CSVDSVLDLETQYF.

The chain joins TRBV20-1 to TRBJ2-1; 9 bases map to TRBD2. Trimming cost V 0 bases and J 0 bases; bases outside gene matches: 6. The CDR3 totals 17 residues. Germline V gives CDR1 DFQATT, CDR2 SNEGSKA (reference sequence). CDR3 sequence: CSARDWLAGSSYNEQFF. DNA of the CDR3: TGCAGTGCTAGAGATTGGCTAGCGGGAAGCTCCTACAATGAGCAGTTCTTC.

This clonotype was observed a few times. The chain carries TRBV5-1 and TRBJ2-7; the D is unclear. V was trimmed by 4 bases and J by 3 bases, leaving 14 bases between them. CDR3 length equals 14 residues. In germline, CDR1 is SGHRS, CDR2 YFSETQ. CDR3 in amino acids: CASSDPRFRYEQYF. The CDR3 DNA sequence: TGCGCCAGCAGCGATCCTAGATTCCGCTACGAGCAGTACTTC.

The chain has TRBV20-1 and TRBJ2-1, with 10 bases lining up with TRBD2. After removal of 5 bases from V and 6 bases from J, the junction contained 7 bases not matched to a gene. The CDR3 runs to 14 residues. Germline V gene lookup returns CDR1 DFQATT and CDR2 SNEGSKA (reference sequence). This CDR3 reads CSALKREGLNEQFF. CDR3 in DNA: TGCAGTGCTTTAAAGCGGGAGGGCCTCAATGAGCAGTTCTTC.

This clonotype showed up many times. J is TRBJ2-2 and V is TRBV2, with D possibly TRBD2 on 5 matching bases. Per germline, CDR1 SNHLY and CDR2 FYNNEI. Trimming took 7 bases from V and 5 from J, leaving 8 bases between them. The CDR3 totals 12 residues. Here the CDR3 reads CASTRTTGELFF. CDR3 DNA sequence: TGTGCCAGCACCCGGACTACCGGGGAGCTGTTTTTT.

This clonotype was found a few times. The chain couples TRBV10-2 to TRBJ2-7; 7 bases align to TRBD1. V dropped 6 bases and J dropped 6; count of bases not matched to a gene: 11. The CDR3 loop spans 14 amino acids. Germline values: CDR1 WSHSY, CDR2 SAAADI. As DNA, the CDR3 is TGCGCCAGCAGGAGAGGGACAGAGCCGGTCGAGCAGTACTTC. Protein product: CASRRGTEPVEQYF.

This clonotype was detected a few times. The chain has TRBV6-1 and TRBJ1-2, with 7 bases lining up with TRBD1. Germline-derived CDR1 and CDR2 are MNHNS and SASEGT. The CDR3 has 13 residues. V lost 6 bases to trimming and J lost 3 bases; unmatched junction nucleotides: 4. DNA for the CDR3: TGTGCCAGCAGGGGGGACAGTCACTATGGCTACACCTTC. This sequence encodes CASRGDSHYGYTF.

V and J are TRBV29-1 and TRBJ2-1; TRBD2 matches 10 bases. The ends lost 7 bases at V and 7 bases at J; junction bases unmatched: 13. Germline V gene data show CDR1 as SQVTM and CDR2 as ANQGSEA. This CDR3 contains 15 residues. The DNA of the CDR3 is TGCAGCGAGTTACCGGCTAGCGGGAGTGGGAATGAGCAGTTCTTC. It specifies CSELPASGSGNEQFF.

The CDR3, as DNA: TGTGCCAGCAGCTCGGAGGTCCGACAGTTCTTC. As protein: CASSSEVRQFF. The chain recombines TRBV3-1 with TRBJ2-1; weak D call: TRBD2 (5 bases). This CDR3 contains 11 residues. The germline gives CDR1 LGHDT, CDR2 YNNKEL (reference sequence). V dropped 5 bases and J dropped 13 bases, with 12 bases sitting between them.

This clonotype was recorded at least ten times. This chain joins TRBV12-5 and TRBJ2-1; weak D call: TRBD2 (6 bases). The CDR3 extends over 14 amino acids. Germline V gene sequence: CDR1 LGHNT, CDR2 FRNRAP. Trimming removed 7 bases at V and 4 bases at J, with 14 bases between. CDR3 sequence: CASDAEGRYNEQFF. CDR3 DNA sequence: TGTGCTAGTGATGCGGAGGGAAGATACAATGAGCAGTTCTTC.

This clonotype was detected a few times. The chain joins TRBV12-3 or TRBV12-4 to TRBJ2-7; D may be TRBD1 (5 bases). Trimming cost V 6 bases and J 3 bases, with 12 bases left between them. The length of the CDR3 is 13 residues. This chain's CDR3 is CASSHGAYYEQYF. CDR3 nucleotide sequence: TGTGCCAGCAGCCATGGGGCGTACTACGAGCAGTACTTC.

The CDR3 nucleotides are TGTGCCAGCAGCCAAGGGGGACAGCTAATGGCCTATGGCTACACCTTC. It encodes CASSQGGQLMAYGYTF. The chain recombines TRBV3-1 with TRBJ1-2; the match to TRBD1 covers 7 bases. This CDR3 spans 16 amino acids. Germline V gives CDR1 LGHDT, CDR2 YNNKEL (reference sequence). V shed 1 base and J 4 bases; nucleotides not matched to a gene: 9. Variable domain in full (rest from reference TRBV3-1 and TRBJ1-2): DTAVSQTPKYLVTQMGNDKSIKCEQNLGHDTMYWYKQDSKKFLKIMFSYNNKELIINETVPNRFSPKSPDKAHLNLHINSLELGDSAVYFCASSQGGQLMAYGYTFGSGTRLTVV.

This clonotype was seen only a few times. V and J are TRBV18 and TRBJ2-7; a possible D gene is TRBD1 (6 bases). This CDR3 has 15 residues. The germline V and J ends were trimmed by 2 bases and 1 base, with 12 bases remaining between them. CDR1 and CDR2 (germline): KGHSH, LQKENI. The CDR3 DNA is TGTGCCAGCTCACCAGGGGCCAGGGGTTCCTACGAGCAGTACTTC. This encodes CASSPGARGSYEQYF.

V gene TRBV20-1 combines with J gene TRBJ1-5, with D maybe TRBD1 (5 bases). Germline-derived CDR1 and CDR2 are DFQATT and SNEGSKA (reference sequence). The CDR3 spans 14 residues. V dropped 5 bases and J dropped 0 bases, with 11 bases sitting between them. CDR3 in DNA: TGCAGTGCTCAGACAGTCGGTAGCAATCAGCCCCAGCATTTT. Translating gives CSAQTVGSNQPQHF.

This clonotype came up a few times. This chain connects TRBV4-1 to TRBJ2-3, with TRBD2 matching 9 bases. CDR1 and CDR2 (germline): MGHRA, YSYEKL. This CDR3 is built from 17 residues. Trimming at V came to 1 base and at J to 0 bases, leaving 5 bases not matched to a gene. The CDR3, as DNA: TGCGCCAGCAGCCAAGTTCTAGCGGGGTTAAGCACAGATACGCAGTATTTT. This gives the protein CASSQVLAGLSTDTQYF.

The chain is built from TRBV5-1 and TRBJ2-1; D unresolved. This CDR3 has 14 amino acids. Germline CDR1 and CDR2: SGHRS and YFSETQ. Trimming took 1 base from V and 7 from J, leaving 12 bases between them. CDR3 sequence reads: CASSLQGSENEQFF. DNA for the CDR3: TGCGCCAGCAGCTTGCAAGGATCAGAAAATGAGCAGTTCTTC.

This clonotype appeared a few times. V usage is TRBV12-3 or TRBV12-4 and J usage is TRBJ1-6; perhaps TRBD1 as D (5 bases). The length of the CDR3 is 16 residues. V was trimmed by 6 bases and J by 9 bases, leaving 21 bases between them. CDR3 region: CASSRDPDTSSSPLHF. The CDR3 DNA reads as TGTGCCAGCAGCAGAGACCCGGACACCTCGAGTTCACCCCTCCACTTT.